These 25 T cell receptor beta chains were all obtained from the same sample, sequenced in a study of T cell responses to AZD1222 COVID-19 vaccine. Assay used: immunoSEQ multiplex PCR; TCRdb lists only in-frame clones, some missing. The sample yields approximately 90,000 clones, nearly 90% seen once. The material sequenced was peripheral blood, taken on day 0 of AZD1222 vaccination. Receptors were obtained from an adult in good health.

This clone appeared a few times. The rearrangement uses TRBV15 and TRBJ1-3; D is unclear. V was clipped by 0 bases and J by 1 base, with 7 bases between them. Germline V CDR1 and CDR2: LNHNV, YYDKDF (reference sequence). This CDR3 comprises 15 residues. The CDR3 loop is CATSRDLVSGNTIYF. The CDR3 region has the DNA TGTGCCACCAGCAGAGATCTAGTGTCTGGAAACACCATATATTTT.

The chain employs TRBV9 and TRBJ1-2; D unclear. The CDR3 is 16 residues long. CDR1 and CDR2 (germline): SGDLS, YYNGEE. The V end lost 4 bases, the J end lost 0 bases, and 16 bases lay between the germline ends. For the CDR3, the DNA is TGTGCCAGCAGCTCCGCCGGGCAGGTCTCTAACTATGGCTACACCTTC. Amino acid sequence: CASSSAGQVSNYGYTF.

The chain couples TRBV6-5 to TRBJ1-3, with unresolved D. The CDR3 is made up of 14 amino acids. Trimming removed 5 bases from V and 3 bases from J, with 11 bases in between. CDR1 MNHEY and CDR2 SVGAGI come from the germline V gene. The DNA for the CDR3 is TGTGCCAGCAGTCGAGGGCAGCTTGGAAACACCATATATTTT. Protein sequence: CASSRGQLGNTIYF.

The chain uses TRBV5-5 and TRBJ1-6; D is possibly TRBD1 (6 bases). Trimming removed 0 bases at V and 10 bases at J, with 17 bases between. The germline gives CDR1 SGHKS, CDR2 YYEKEE (reference sequence). The CDR3 is made up of 16 amino acids. CDR3 sequence: CASSLEPAGVLSPLHF. The CDR3 region has the DNA TGTGCCAGCAGCTTGGAGCCGGCAGGGGTTTTATCACCCCTCCACTTT. The variable domain in full, completed from reference TRBV5-5 and TRBJ1-6, reads DAGVTQSPTHLIKTRGQQVTLRCSPISGHKSVSWYQQVLGQGPQFIFQYYEKEERGRGNFPDRFSARQFPNYSSELNVNALLLGDSALYLCASSLEPAGVLSPLHFGNGTRLTVT.

This chain links TRBV7-2 with TRBJ1-6; the match to TRBD1 covers 7 bases. V shed 5 bases and J 5 bases; nucleotides not matched to a gene: 6. CDR1 is SGHTA, CDR2 FQGNSA, per germline. The CDR3 is 15 residues long. CDR3 DNA: TGTGCCAGCAGCAAGACAGGGTACCATAATTCACCCCTCCACTTT. Its translation is CASSKTGYHNSPLHF.

The gene calls are TRBV7-3 and TRBJ2-2; 8 bases line up with TRBD2. CDR1 and CDR2 from the germline V gene are SGHTA and FQGTGA. The CDR3 sequence is 14 residues long. The junction had 4 bases not matched to a gene; V was cut back by 7 bases and J by 3 bases. CDR3 amino acids: CASTTAGDTGELFF. CDR3 nucleotides: TGTGCCAGCACCACAGCGGGAGACACCGGGGAGCTGTTTTTT.

The chain combines TRBV5-4 with TRBJ1-2; D perhaps matches TRBD1 (6 bases). The CDR3 extends over 14 amino acids. The V gene's germline CDR1 is SGHNT and CDR2 YYREEE (reference sequence). V lost 4 bases and J lost 8, with 18 bases in between. The CDR3 nucleotides are TGTGCCAGCAGCGCTGGGGAGACAGGATTGGGCTACACCTTC. Its translation is CASSAGETGLGYTF.

The chain couples TRBV6-4 to TRBJ1-2; D is unclear. Per germline, CDR1 MRHNA and CDR2 SNTAGT. The CDR3 consists of 15 residues. With 6 bases removed from V and 3 bases from J, the gap between germline ends came to 17 bases. CDR3: CASSREGGSYYGYTF. The CDR3 DNA follows: TGTGCCAGCAGCCGAGAGGGCGGCTCTTACTATGGCTACACCTTC.

The gene calls are TRBV5-1 and TRBJ1-6; D is uncertain. Germline V gene sequence: CDR1 SGHRS, CDR2 YFSETQ. This CDR3 is 13 amino acids long. V shed 0 bases and J shed 9 bases, with 7 bases lying between them. The CDR3 sequence: CASSLDRSSPLHF. CDR3 DNA sequence: TGCGCCAGCAGCTTGGATAGGAGTTCACCCCTCCACTTT.

V is TRBV12-3 or TRBV12-4 and J is TRBJ2-3; D unclear. The germline V and J ends were trimmed by 5 bases and 2 bases, with 5 bases remaining between them. CDR3 length: 12 amino acids. The CDR3 DNA reads as TGTGCCAGCAGTATCAACACAGATACGCAGTATTTT. It encodes CASSINTDTQYF.

The sample holds one count of this clone. V and J are TRBV27 and TRBJ2-2; D gene uncertain. Per the germline V gene, CDR1 is MNHEY and CDR2 is SMNVEV (reference sequence). V shed 4 bases and J shed 0 bases, with 15 bases lying between them. CDR3 length equals 17 residues. The DNA of the CDR3 is TGTGCCAGCAGTTCCTCCACCATCTCAGCGAACACCGGGGAGCTGTTTTTT. It yields the protein CASSSSTISANTGELFF.

For the CDR3, the DNA is TGTGCCAGCTCACCAGGGGGACCGGACACTGAAGCTTTCTTT. It codes for CASSPGGPDTEAFF. J is TRBJ1-1 and V is TRBV18, with a weak D call TRBD1 (5 bases). This CDR3 is built from 14 residues. The V end was cut by 2 bases, the J end by 3 bases, with 10 bases between. Germline V gene lookup returns CDR1 KGHSH and CDR2 LQKENI. Full variable domain (outside the CDR3, taken from reference TRBV18 and TRBJ1-1): NAGVMQNPRHLVRRRGQEARLRCSPMKGHSHVYWYRQLPEEGLKFMVYLQKENIIDESGMPKERFSAEFPKEGPSILRIQQVVRGDSAAYFCASSPGGPDTEAFFGQGTRLTVV.

The chain joins TRBV9 to TRBJ1-6; 10 bases match TRBD1. The CDR3 extends over 14 amino acids. Germline V gives CDR1 SGDLS, CDR2 YYNGEE. Trimming cost V 2 bases and J 8 bases; bases outside gene matches: 1. This CDR3 reads CASSVGQGDSPLHF. The CDR3 DNA is TGTGCCAGCAGCGTCGGACAGGGGGATTCACCCCTCCACTTT.

This chain joins TRBV6-5 and TRBJ1-2; perhaps TRBD1 as D (5 bases). This CDR3 region has 14 residues. Germline CDR1 MNHEY, CDR2 SVGAGI. V lost 6 bases and J 5 bases, leaving 16 bases between the germline ends. The CDR3 sequence: CASRNRGLAYGYTF. Written as DNA, the CDR3 is TGTGCCAGCAGGAACCGGGGCCTGGCGTATGGCTACACCTTC.

This chain connects TRBV7-9 to TRBJ1-4; D is unclear. Germline loops: CDR1 SEHNR, CDR2 FQNEAQ (reference sequence). CDR3 length equals 14 residues. Trimming pared 5 bases from V and 5 bases from J, leaving 12 bases between. The DNA for the CDR3 is TGTGCCAGCAGCCCCATTGCGGCCAATGAAAAACTGTTTTTT. It codes for CASSPIAANEKLFF. Complete variable domain (other parts from reference TRBV7-9 and TRBJ1-4): DTGVSQNPRHKITKRGQNVTFRCDPISEHNRLYWYRQTLGQGPEFLTYFQNEAQLEKSRLLSDRFSAERPKGSFSTLEIQRTEQGDSAMYLCASSPIAANEKLFFGSGTQLSVL.

Note on this clone: The junction and the germline gene differ at one end; a read error may be behind it. The V gene is TRBV4-1, the J gene TRBJ1-1; D is unclear. Germline CDR1 MGHRA, CDR2 YSYEKL. CDR3 length equals 14 residues. CDR3 protein: CASSQEWMNTEAFF. Written as DNA, the CDR3 is TGCGCCAGCAGTCAAGAGTGGATGAACACTGAAGCTTTCTTT.

The J gene is TRBJ1-6, the V gene TRBV5-4; a possible D gene is TRBD1 (5 bases). The CDR3 length is 14 residues. Trimming took 3 bases from V and 7 from J, leaving 11 bases between them. CDR1 is SGHNT, CDR2 YYREEE, per germline (reference sequence). CDR3 nucleotide sequence: TGTGCCAGCAGCTCGGATTCAGGGAATTCACCCCTCCACTTT. Amino acids: CASSSDSGNSPLHF.

The chain employs TRBV13 and TRBJ1-1; no definite D call. Trimming shortened V by 5 bases and J by 6 bases, and 19 bases separated the two germline ends. The CDR3 runs to 15 residues. Germline CDR1 PRHDT, CDR2 FYEKMQ (reference sequence). The CDR3 here is CASSPLGLSGAEAFF. The CDR3 nucleotides are TGTGCCAGCAGCCCCTTGGGGTTGTCTGGGGCTGAAGCTTTCTTT.

This chain joins TRBV7-2 and TRBJ2-5, with D possibly matching TRBD1 (5 bases). The length of the CDR3 is 15 residues. V lost 1 base, J lost 5 bases, and 14 bases lay in between. Germline loops: CDR1 SGHTA, CDR2 FQGNSA. The CDR3 is CASSLGGRPRETQYF. In nucleotides, the CDR3 is TGTGCCAGCAGCTTAGGGGGCAGGCCTAGGGAGACCCAGTACTTC.

As to this clone: This sample includes further DNA sequences coding for the same CDR3. The chain uses TRBV12-3 or TRBV12-4 and TRBJ1-1; D gene unclear. The CDR3 covers 12 residues. The V end was cut by 6 bases, the J end by 0 bases, with 5 bases between. The CDR3 loop is CASSRMNTEAFF. CDR3 DNA: TGTGCCAGCAGCCGCATGAACACTGAAGCTTTCTTT.

The genes are TRBV2 and TRBJ2-7; D uncertain. This CDR3 has 14 amino acids. CDR1 and CDR2 from the germline V gene are SNHLY and FYNNEI. The V end was cut by 7 bases, the J end by 1 base, with 14 bases between. The CDR3 protein is CASTLSEESYEQYF. The DNA for the CDR3 is TGTGCCAGCACACTCTCAGAAGAATCCTACGAGCAGTACTTC.

The chain uses TRBV11-2 and TRBJ2-1, with a weak D call TRBD2 (7 bases). Trimming took off 1 base at V and 5 bases at J, with 12 bases between the two ends. CDR1 is SGHAT and CDR2 is FQNNGV in the germline V gene. The CDR3 totals 15 residues. CDR3 loop: CASSLVRGRNNEQFF. DNA for the CDR3: TGTGCCAGCAGCTTAGTGCGGGGGCGAAACAATGAGCAGTTCTTC.

The V call is TRBV6-5, the J call TRBJ1-2; 7 positions match TRBD1. Germline loops: CDR1 MNHEY, CDR2 SVGAGI. The CDR3 is made up of 13 amino acids. Unmatched junction bases numbered 9, after V lost 9 bases and J lost 5 bases. The CDR3 DNA sequence: TGTGCCAGTGTACCCGGGACAGATTATGGCTACACCTTC. This encodes CASVPGTDYGYTF.

This rearrangement joins TRBV9 to TRBJ1-2; the match to TRBD1 covers 10 bases. Germline V gives CDR1 SGDLS, CDR2 YYNGEE. The CDR3 has 13 amino acids. The V segment lost 6 bases and the J segment 9 bases; nucleotides outside the gene matches: 8. DNA of the CDR3: TGTGCCAGCACTGGGGGGACAGGGGCCCGCTACACCTTC. As protein: CASTGGTGARYTF.

This clone was observed a single time. CDR3 amino acids: CASSYPGQVGTEAFF. DNA of the CDR3: TGTGCCAGCAGTTACCCGGGACAGGTCGGGACTGAAGCTTTCTTT. The V and J genes are TRBV6-6 and TRBJ1-1; 8 bases match TRBD1. The germline gives CDR1 MNHNY, CDR2 SVGAGI (reference sequence). There are 15 residues in the CDR3. The V and J ends lost 2 bases and 5 bases, in that order; junction bases with no gene match: 7.